These 14 T cell receptor beta chains were all obtained from the same sample, sequenced in a study of beta chain features in type 1 diabetes. Overall study findings and caveats: For Type 1 diabetes patients, all four CD4+ subsets carried TCRB CDR3s that were moderately but significantly shorter.

The entirety of the isolated RNA underwent reverse transcription, so expressed TCRB transcripts were sequenced. Sequencing was performed with immunoSEQ multiplex PCR; in TCRdb, only in-frame clones are kept and a portion is missing. Among about 700,000 clones, 13% were seen once, and the ten largest hold 0.02% to 0.025%. Antigen specificity for these receptors is unknown. Material: naive CD4+ T cells from blood. The receptors stem from a man aged 18 to 30 with type 1 diabetes.

The chain combines TRBV9 with TRBJ2-2, with D unclear. V was cut by 3 bases and J by 3 bases, with 9 bases left in between. The CDR3 has 14 amino acids. Germline V lookup: CDR1 SGDLS, CDR2 YYNGEE. The CDR3 is CASSAHPDTGELFF. The CDR3 DNA sequence: TGTGCCAGCAGCGCCCACCCAGACACCGGGGAGCTGTTTTTT.

This clone was seen a handful of times. This chain links TRBV2 with TRBJ1-5; 9 bases map to TRBD1. The CDR3 totals 15 residues. Germline-derived CDR1 and CDR2 are SNHLY and FYNNEI. Losses at the gene ends were 7 bases for V and 6 bases for J; bases not matched to a gene: 10. The CDR3, as DNA: TGTGCCAGCACTACGGACAGGGGTGCCGGTCAGCCCCAGCATTTT. As protein: CASTTDRGAGQPQHF.

This clone came up a few times. The CDR3 loop is CASSYLGQGLEQYF. The CDR3 DNA follows: TGTGCCAGCAGTTACTTGGGACAGGGTCTCGAGCAGTACTTC. J is TRBJ2-7 and V is TRBV6-5; 9 positions match TRBD1. This CDR3 is built from 14 residues. CDR1 and CDR2 (germline): MNHEY, SVGAGI. Trimming removed 1 base from V and 6 bases from J; junction bases left unmatched: 4.

The rearrangement links TRBV5-1 to TRBJ2-7; D may be TRBD1 (6 bases). The CDR3 consists of 15 residues. From germline, CDR1 is SGHRS and CDR2 YFSETQ. V was clipped by 4 bases and J by 2 bases, with 16 bases between them. The CDR3 DNA reads as TGCGCCAGCAGCCCATTACCGGGACAAGCCTACGAGCAGTACTTC. It yields the protein CASSPLPGQAYEQYF.

This sequence joins TRBV4-1 and TRBJ2-3, with unresolved D. This CDR3 comprises 15 residues. V lost 1 base and J lost 5, with 13 bases in between. Germline values: CDR1 MGHRA, CDR2 YSYEKL. The CDR3 is CASSQGGYALDTQYF. The CDR3 DNA is TGCGCCAGCAGCCAAGGAGGATATGCGCTAGATACGCAGTATTTT.

This clone was observed a few times. The V and J genes are TRBV9 and TRBJ2-2; D gene uncertain. This CDR3 is built from 18 residues. Trimming took 4 bases from V and 1 from J, leaving 20 bases between them. Germline V gene sequence: CDR1 SGDLS, CDR2 YYNGEE. The CDR3 here is CASSSIWVPDGNTGELFF. The CDR3 region has the DNA TGTGCCAGCAGCTCCATCTGGGTCCCTGACGGGAACACCGGGGAGCTGTTTTTT.

This clone came up a few times. Distinct nucleotide sequences in the sample also encode this CDR3. The rearrangement links TRBV7-2 to TRBJ2-1; 13 bases map to TRBD2. The J segment lost 4 bases and the V segment lost 6 bases, leaving 3 bases of the junction unmatched. The CDR3 is 15 amino acids. The germline V gene has CDR1 SGHTA and CDR2 FQGNSA. The CDR3 nucleotides read TGTGCCAGCAGTTCGACTAGCGGGGGGTACAATGAGCAGTTCTTC. Amino acids: CASSSTSGGYNEQFF.

Concerning this clone itself: Other nucleotide sequences from this sample produce the same CDR3. This rearrangement joins TRBV20-1 to TRBJ1-2; D remains ambiguous. The CDR3 loop spans 9 amino acids. Trimming cost V 6 bases and J 5 bases, with 4 bases left between them. CDR1 is DFQATT, CDR2 SNEGSKA, per germline (reference sequence). The CDR3 coding sequence is TGCAGTGCCTCATATGGCTACACCTTC. It encodes CSASYGYTF.

J is TRBJ2-5 and V is TRBV18; no firm D call. Germline V gene sequence: CDR1 KGHSH, CDR2 LQKENI. The V and J ends lost 2 bases and 3 bases respectively, with 10 bases between them. The CDR3 runs to 14 residues. CDR3 residues: CASSPSRAKETQYF. CDR3 in DNA: TGTGCCAGCTCACCAAGTCGGGCGAAAGAGACCCAGTACTTC. The variable domain in full, completed from reference TRBV18 and TRBJ2-5, reads NAGVMQNPRHLVRRRGQEARLRCSPMKGHSHVYWYRQLPEEGLKFMVYLQKENIIDESGMPKERFSAEFPKEGPSILRIQQVVRGDSAAYFCASSPSRAKETQYFGPGTRLLVL.

This clone was detected a few times. The chain links TRBV19 to TRBJ2-5; 7 nucleotides agree with TRBD1. The CDR3 covers 14 residues. V shed 5 bases and J 4 bases; nucleotides not matched to a gene: 7. Looked up from germline, CDR1 is LNHDA and CDR2 is SQIVND (reference sequence). CDR3 amino acids: CASSGTGVRETQYF. CDR3 DNA: TGTGCCAGTAGTGGAACAGGGGTGAGAGAGACCCAGTACTTC. Full variable domain (missing parts from reference TRBV19 and TRBJ2-5): DGGITQSPKYLFRKEGQNVTLSCEQNLNHDAMYWYRQDPGQGLRLIYYSQIVNDFQKGDIAEGYSVSREKKESFPLTVTSAQKNPTAFYLCASSGTGVRETQYFGPGTRLLVL.

The chain joins TRBV6-5 to TRBJ2-7, with D perhaps being TRBD1 or TRBD2 (5 bases each). The CDR3 is 15 amino acids. Germline CDR1 MNHEY, CDR2 SVGAGI. The V end lost 0 bases, the J end lost 0 bases, and 9 bases lay between the germline ends. The CDR3 region is CASSYSGTDSYEQYF. DNA of the CDR3: TGTGCCAGCAGTTACTCCGGGACGGACTCCTACGAGCAGTACTTC.

This clone was picked up a small number of times. The chain combines TRBV7-9 with TRBJ1-2, with 9 bases lining up with TRBD1. The trim removed 1 base at V and 13 bases at J, leaving 10 bases unmatched. CDR3 size: 14 residues. Germline V gene lookup returns CDR1 SEHNR and CDR2 FQNEAQ (reference sequence). The CDR3 region has the DNA TGTGCCAGCAGCTTAGTCGGGGACAGGGATCTATCCACCTTC. It codes for CASSLVGDRDLSTF.

The chain couples TRBV19 to TRBJ2-3; the D gene is possibly TRBD2 (6 bases). The CDR3 consists of 15 residues. Trimming stripped 6 bases from V and 1 base from J, with 14 bases between. Germline CDR1 reads LNHDA; CDR2 reads SQIVND (reference sequence). CDR3 sequence: CASRLGLYGTDTQYF. For the CDR3, the DNA is TGTGCCAGTAGACTGGGACTCTACGGCACAGATACGCAGTATTTT.

The chain employs TRBV5-4 and TRBJ2-3; TRBD2 matches 10 bases. This CDR3 is 17 amino acids long. J lost 0 bases, V lost 0 bases, and 4 bases had no gene match. Germline-derived CDR1 and CDR2 are SGHNT and YYREEE (reference sequence). Here the CDR3 reads CASSLGLAGSSTDTQYF. For the CDR3, the DNA is TGTGCCAGCAGCTTGGGACTAGCGGGCTCTAGCACAGATACGCAGTATTTT. The full variable domain, completed using reference TRBV5-4 and TRBJ2-3, is ETGVTQSPTHLIKTRGQQVTLRCSSQSGHNTVSWYQQALGQGPQFIFQYYREEENGRGNFPPRFSGLQFPNYSSELNVNALELDDSALYLCASSLGLAGSSTDTQYFGPGTRLTVL.